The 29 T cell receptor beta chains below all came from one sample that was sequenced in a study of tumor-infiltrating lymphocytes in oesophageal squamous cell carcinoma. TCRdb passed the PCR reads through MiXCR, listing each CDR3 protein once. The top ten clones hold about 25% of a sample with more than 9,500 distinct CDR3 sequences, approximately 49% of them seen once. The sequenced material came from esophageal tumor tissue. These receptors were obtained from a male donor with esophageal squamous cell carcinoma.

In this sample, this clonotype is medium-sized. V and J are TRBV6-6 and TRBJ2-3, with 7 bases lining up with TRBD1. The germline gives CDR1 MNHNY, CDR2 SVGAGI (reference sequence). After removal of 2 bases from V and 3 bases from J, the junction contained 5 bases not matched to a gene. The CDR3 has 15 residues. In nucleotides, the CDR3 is TGTGCCAGCAGTTACAGGGGGCTAAGAACAGATACGCAGTATTTT. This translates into CASSYRGLRTDTQYF.

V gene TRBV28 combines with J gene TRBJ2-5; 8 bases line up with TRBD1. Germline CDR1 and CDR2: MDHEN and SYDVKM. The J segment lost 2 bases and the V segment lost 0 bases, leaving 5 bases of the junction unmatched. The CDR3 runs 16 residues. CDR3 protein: CASSLWVRGRQETQYF. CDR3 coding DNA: TGTGCCAGCAGTTTATGGGTCAGGGGGCGACAAGAGACCCAGTACTTC. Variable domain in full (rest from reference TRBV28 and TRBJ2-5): DVKVTQSSRYLVKRTGEKVFLECVQDMDHENMFWYRQDPGLGLRLIYFSYDVKMKEKGDIPEGYSVSREKKERFSLILESASTNQTSMYLCASSLWVRGRQETQYFGPGTRLLVL.

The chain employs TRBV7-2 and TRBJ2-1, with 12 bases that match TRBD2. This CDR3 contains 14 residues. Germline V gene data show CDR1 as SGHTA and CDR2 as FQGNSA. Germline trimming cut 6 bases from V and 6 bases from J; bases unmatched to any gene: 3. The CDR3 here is CASRRTSGINEQFF. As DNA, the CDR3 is TGTGCCAGCAGACGGACTAGCGGGATCAATGAGCAGTTCTTC.

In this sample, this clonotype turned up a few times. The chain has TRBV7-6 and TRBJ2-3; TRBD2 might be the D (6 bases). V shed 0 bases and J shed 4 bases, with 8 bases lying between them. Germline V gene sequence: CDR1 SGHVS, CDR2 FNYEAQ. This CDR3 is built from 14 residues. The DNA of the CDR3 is TGTGCCAGCAGCTTAGCGGGCGGGGCAGATACGCAGTATTTT. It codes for CASSLAGGADTQYF.

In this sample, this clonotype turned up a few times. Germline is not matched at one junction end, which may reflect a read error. The CDR3 nucleotides are TGTGCCAGCCGATGGCGCCAGGCTTATTCACCCCTCCACTTC. Translation gives CASRWRQAYSPLHF. The chain is built from TRBV2 and TRBJ2-5; no clear D. Germline V gene data show CDR1 as SNHLY and CDR2 as FYNNEI. The CDR3 is made up of 14 amino acids.

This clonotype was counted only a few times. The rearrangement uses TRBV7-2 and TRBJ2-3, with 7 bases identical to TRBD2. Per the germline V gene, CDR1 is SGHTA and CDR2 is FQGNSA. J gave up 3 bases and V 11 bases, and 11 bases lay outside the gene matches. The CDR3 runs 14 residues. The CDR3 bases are TGTGCCTCCGGGGGGAGACCCACAACAGATACGCAGTATTTT. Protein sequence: CASGGRPTTDTQYF.

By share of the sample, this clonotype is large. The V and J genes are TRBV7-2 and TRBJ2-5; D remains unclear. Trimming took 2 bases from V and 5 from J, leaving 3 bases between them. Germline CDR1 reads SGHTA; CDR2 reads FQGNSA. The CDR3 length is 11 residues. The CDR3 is CASSLSETQYF. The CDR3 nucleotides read TGTGCCAGCAGCTTATCCGAGACCCAGTACTTC.

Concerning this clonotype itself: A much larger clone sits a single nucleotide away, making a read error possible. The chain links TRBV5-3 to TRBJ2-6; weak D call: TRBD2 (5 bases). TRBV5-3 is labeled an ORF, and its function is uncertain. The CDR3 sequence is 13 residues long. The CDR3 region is CASSGVTYNERYF. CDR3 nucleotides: TGTGCCAGCAGCGGAGTAACCTACAATGAGCGGTACTTC.

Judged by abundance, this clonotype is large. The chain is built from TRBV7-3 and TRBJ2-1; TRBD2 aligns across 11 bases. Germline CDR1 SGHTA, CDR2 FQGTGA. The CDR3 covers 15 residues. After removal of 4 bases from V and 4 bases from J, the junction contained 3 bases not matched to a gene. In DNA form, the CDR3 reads TGTGCCAGCAGCTACGGACTAGCGGGTTACAATGAGCAGTTCTTC. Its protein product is CASSYGLAGYNEQFF.

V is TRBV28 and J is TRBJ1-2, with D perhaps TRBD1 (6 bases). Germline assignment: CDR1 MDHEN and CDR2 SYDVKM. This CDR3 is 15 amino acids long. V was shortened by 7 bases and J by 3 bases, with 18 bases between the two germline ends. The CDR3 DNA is TGTGCCAGCACCTCCGGGGGGCGCAAGGACTATGGCTACACCTTC. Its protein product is CASTSGGRKDYGYTF.

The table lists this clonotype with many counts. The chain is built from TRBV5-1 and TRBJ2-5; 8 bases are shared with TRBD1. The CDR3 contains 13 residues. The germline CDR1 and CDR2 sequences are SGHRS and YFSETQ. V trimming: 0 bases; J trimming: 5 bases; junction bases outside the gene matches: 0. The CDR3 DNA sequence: TGCGCCAGCAGCTTGGACAGGGGGGAGACCCAGTACTTC. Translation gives CASSLDRGETQYF.

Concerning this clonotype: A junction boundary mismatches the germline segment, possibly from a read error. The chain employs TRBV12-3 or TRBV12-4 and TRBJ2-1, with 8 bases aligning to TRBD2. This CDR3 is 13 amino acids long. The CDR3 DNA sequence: TGTGCCAGCAGGAGCGGGAGCTTAGGGGAGCTGTACTTC. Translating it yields CASRSGSLGELYF.

CDR3 nucleotides: TGTGCCAGCAGCCCGGGGACTAGCGGGACAGACGAGCAGTACTTC. This sequence encodes CASSPGTSGTDEQYF. The chain carries TRBV7-2 and TRBJ2-3; 13 nucleotides align to TRBD2. The J call is in doubt because the DNA end fits TRBJ2-7 better. Looked up from germline, CDR1 is SGHTA and CDR2 is FQGNSA. This CDR3 has 15 residues.

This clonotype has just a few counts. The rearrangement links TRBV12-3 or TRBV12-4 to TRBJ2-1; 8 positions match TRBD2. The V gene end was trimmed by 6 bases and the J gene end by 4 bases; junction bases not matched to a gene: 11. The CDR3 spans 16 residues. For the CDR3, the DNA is TGTGCCAGCAGGCCCCGAGAGCGGGGGTCTTACAATGAGCAGTTCTTC. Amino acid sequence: CASRPRERGSYNEQFF.

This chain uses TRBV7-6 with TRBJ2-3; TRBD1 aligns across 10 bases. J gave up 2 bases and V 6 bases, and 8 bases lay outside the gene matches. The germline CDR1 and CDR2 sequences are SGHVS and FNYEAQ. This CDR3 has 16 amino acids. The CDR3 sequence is CASSSGQGVITDTQYF. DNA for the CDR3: TGTGCCAGCAGTAGCGGACAGGGGGTGATCACAGATACGCAGTATTTT.

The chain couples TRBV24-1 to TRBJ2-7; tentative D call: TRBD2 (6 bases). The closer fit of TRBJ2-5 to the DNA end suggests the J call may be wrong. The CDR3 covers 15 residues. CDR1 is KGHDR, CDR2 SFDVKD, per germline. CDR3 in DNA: TGTGCCACCAGTGTAGGGCGGGAAGGGCTAGAGACCCAGTACTTC. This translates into CATSVGREGLETQYF.

The chain's CDR3 is CASSRGLAGNEQFF. Here the CDR3 DNA reads TGTGCCAGCAGCCGAGGACTAGCGGGCAATGAGCAGTTCTTC. J is TRBJ2-1 and V is TRBV7-2; 11 positions match TRBD2. Germline V lookup: CDR1 SGHTA, CDR2 FQGNSA. The V segment lost 5 bases and the J segment 6 bases; nucleotides outside the gene matches: 3. The CDR3 totals 14 residues.

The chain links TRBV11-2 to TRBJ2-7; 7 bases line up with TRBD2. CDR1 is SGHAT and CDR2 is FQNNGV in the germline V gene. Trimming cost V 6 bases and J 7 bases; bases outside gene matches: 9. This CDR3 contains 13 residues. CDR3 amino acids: CASSSGWGNEQYF. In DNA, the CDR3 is TGTGCCAGCAGTAGCGGGTGGGGCAATGAGCAGTACTTC.

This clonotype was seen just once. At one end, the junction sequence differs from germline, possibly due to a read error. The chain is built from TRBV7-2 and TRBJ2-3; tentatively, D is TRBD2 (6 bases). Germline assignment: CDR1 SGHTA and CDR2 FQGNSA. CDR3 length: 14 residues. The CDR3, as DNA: TGTGCCAGCAGCTACAGGACTAACACAGATACGCAGTATTTC. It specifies CASSYRTNTDTQYF.

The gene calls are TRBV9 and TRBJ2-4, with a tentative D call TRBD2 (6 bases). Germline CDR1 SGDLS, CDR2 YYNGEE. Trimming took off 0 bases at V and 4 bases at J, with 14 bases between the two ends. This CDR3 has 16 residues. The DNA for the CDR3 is TGTGCCAGCAGCGTAGAAGCAACGGCGGGGAAAAACATTCAGTACTTC. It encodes CASSVEATAGKNIQYF.

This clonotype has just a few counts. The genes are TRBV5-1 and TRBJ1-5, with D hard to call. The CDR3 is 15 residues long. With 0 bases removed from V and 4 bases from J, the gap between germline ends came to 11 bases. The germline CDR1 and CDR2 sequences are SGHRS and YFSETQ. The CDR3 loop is CASSLGGVTNQPQHF. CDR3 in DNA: TGCGCCAGCAGCTTGGGGGGAGTGACGAATCAGCCCCAGCATTTT.

The CDR3 reads CASLRVQRFTDTQYF. Written as DNA, the CDR3 is TGCGCCAGCCTCCGGGTCCAGCGGTTCACAGATACGCAGTATTTT. The gene calls are TRBV23-1 and TRBJ2-3; D might be TRBD2 (5 bases). TRBV23-1 is marked as an open reading frame, function uncertain. The CDR3 extends over 15 amino acids. The V gene lost 8 bases and the J gene lost 2 bases, with 17 bases spanning the gap.

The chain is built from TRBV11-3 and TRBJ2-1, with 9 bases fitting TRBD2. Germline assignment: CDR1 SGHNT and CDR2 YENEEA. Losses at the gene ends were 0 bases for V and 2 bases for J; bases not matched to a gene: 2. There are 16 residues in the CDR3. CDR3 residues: CASSLERGRAYNEQFF. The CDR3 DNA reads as TGTGCCAGCAGCTTAGAACGCGGGAGGGCCTACAATGAGCAGTTCTTC. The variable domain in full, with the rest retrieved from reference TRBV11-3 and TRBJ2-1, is EAGVVQSPRYKIIEKKQPVAFWCNPISGHNTLYWYLQNLGQGPELLIRYENEEAVDDSQLPKDRFSAERLKGVDSTLKIQPAELGDSAVYLCASSLERGRAYNEQFFGPGTRLTVL.

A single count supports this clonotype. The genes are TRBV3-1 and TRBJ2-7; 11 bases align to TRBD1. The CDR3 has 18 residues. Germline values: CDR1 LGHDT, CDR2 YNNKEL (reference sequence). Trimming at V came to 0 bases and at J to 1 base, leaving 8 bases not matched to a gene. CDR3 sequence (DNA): TGTGCCAGCAGCCAAGATCAGTCCGGGGACAGGGGGTCCTACGAGCAGTACTTC. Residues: CASSQDQSGDRGSYEQYF.

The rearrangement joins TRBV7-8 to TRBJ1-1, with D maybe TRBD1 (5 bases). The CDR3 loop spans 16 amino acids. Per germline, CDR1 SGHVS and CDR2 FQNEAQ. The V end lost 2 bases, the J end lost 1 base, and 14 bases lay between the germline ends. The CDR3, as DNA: TGTGCCAGCAGCTTATTTTCAGGGTACACGAACACTGAAGCTTTCTTT. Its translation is CASSLFSGYTNTEAFF.

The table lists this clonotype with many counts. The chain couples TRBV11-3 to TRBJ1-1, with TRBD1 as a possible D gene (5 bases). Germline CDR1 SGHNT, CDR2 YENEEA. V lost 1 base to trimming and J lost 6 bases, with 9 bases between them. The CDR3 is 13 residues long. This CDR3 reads CASSLGDESEAFF. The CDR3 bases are TGTGCCAGCAGCTTAGGGGACGAATCTGAAGCTTTCTTT.

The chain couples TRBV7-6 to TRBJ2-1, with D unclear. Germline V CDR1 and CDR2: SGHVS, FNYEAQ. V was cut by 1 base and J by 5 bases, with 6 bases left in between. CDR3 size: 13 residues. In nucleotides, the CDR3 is TGTGCCAGCAGCTTAGACATAAACAATGAGCAGTTCTTC. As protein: CASSLDINNEQFF.

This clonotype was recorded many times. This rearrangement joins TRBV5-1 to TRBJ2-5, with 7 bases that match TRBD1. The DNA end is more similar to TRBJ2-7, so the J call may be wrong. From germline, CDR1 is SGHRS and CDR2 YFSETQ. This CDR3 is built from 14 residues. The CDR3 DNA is TGCGCCAGCAGCTCGTCCGGGACAGCCCACGAGCAGTACTTC. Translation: CASSSSGTAHEQYF.

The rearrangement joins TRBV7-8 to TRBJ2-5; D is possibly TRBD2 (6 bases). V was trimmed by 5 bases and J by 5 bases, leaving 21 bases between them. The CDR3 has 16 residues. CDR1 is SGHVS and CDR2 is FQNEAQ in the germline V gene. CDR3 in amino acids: CASSGRGLGRGETQYF. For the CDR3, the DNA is TGTGCCAGCAGCGGTCGGGGCCTAGGCCGGGGGGAGACCCAGTACTTC.